The 11 T cell receptor beta chains given below trace back to one sample, sequenced in a study of T-cell reconstitution after alpha-beta-depleted transplantation in children (dated by TCRdb to about 2016). Libraries came from PCR. TCRdb records Illumina HiSeq 2500 as the sequencer. To normalize quantification of the TCRbeta repertoire, the TCR libraries were built with molecular barcoding that relied on unique molecular identifiers. The public reads were reprocessed in TCRdb via fastp at Q25 and MiXCR, keeping in-frame beta chains. Every entry covers one CDR3 protein and lists the most common genes and DNA from its rows. The sample yields 450,000 to 600,000 distinct CDR3 sequences; about an eighth were counted once. Together, the top ten hold around 2.2% of the sample. The treatment or condition label, as the study defines it: allogeneic hematopoietic cell transplantation with graft depleted of TCRalphabeta T cells and CD19 B cells.

The source was PBMCs, mostly from graft donor cells, collected 360 days after TCRalphabeta/CD19-depleted stem cell transplant. These receptors were taken from a male patient younger than 18 who had a stem cell transplant for acute myeloid leukemia, so the T cells may come from the graft donor.

This clonotype came up many times. The chain has TRBV5-1 and TRBJ1-4, with D unclear. The germline V and J ends were trimmed by 5 bases and 0 bases, with 14 bases remaining between them. This CDR3 has 16 amino acids. Germline V gene sequence: CDR1 SGHRS, CDR2 YFSETQ. In DNA, the CDR3 is TGCGCCAGCAGAGCCGAGGCAGTGGCAACTAATGAAAAACTGTTTTTT. Amino acids: CASRAEAVATNEKLFF.

A few counts support this clonotype. The chain uses TRBV5-6 and TRBJ2-2; D possibly matches TRBD1 or TRBD2 (6 bases each). Germline lookup yields CDR1 SGHDT and CDR2 YYEEEE. There are 16 residues in the CDR3. The V gene lost 4 bases and the J gene lost 4 bases, with 17 bases spanning the gap. In DNA, the CDR3 is TGTGCCAGCAGCCCGGACGGGGGCCTGGGCACCGGGGAGCTGTTTTTT. Residues: CASSPDGGLGTGELFF.

The chain combines TRBV20-1 with TRBJ2-7; TRBD2 matches 16 bases. The V gene's germline CDR1 is DFQATT and CDR2 SNEGSKA (reference sequence). Trimming removed 0 bases from V and 1 base from J; junction bases left unmatched: 18. CDR3 length: 22 residues. CDR3 loop: CSARDPRRAVGLAGGRSYEQYF. As DNA, the CDR3 is TGCAGTGCTAGAGATCCTCGTAGGGCCGTGGGACTAGCGGGAGGGAGGTCCTACGAGCAGTACTTC.

This clonotype was recorded at least ten times. The chain recombines TRBV5-5 with TRBJ2-1; the D gene is possibly TRBD2 (5 bases). Trimming left V 2 bases short and J 8 bases short, with 14 bases between. CDR3 length: 14 amino acids. Germline V lookup: CDR1 SGHKS, CDR2 YYEKEE (reference sequence). CDR3 DNA sequence: TGTGCCAGCAGCTTAGTCCGGGGAGTCGATGAGCAGTTCTTC. Residues: CASSLVRGVDEQFF.

The V call is TRBV4-2, the J call TRBJ2-2; the match to TRBD2 covers 10 bases. This CDR3 has 18 residues. Unmatched junction bases numbered 9, after V lost 1 base and J lost 4 bases. Germline V lookup: CDR1 LGHNA, CDR2 YNFKEQ. DNA of the CDR3: TGTGCCAGCAGCCAAGGGTCTCTAGCGGGAGATGTCACCGGGGAGCTGTTTTTT. The encoded protein is CASSQGSLAGDVTGELFF.

Only a few counts were recorded for this clonotype. The CDR3 is CATSETSGRTDTQYF. Here the CDR3 DNA reads TGTGCCACCAGTGAGACTAGCGGGAGAACAGATACGCAGTATTTT. This rearrangement joins TRBV24-1 to TRBJ2-3; 12 bases match TRBD2. This CDR3 is built from 15 residues. CDR1 KGHDR and CDR2 SFDVKD come from the germline V gene. V gave up 4 bases and J gave up 3 bases; unmatched junction bases: 1.

This clonotype was observed many times. V gene TRBV7-6 combines with J gene TRBJ1-1; TRBD1 is a possible D gene (5 bases). Germline CDR1 reads SGHVS; CDR2 reads FNYEAQ. This CDR3 comprises 14 residues. The V end was cut by 0 bases, the J end by 1 base, with 6 bases between. The CDR3 DNA is TGTGCCAGCAGCTTAGCGCAGGGGAACACTGAAGCTTTCTTT. Translating it yields CASSLAQGNTEAFF.

This clonotype has more than one count but fewer than ten. The J gene is TRBJ2-7, the V gene TRBV25-1; D perhaps matches TRBD2 (5 bases). The V end was cut by 2 bases, the J end by 5 bases, with 7 bases between. This CDR3 contains 12 residues. The germline CDR1 and CDR2 sequences are MGHDK and SYGVNS. The CDR3 nucleotides read TGTGCCAGCAGTGAACCGGGGAACGAGCAGTACTTC. Translated, it gives CASSEPGNEQYF.

V and J are TRBV28 and TRBJ2-2; D is perhaps TRBD1 (5 bases). The CDR3 spans 13 residues. The germline V gene has CDR1 MDHEN and CDR2 SYDVKM. V lost 9 bases to trimming and J lost 2 bases, with 10 bases between them. The CDR3 here is CASLQGNTGELFF. The CDR3 bases are TGTGCCAGTCTCCAGGGAAACACCGGGGAGCTGTTTTTT.

This clonotype was counted only a few times. This chain joins TRBV15 and TRBJ2-5; D perhaps matches TRBD2 (6 bases). Germline CDR1 reads LNHNV; CDR2 reads YYDKDF (reference sequence). Trimming pared 7 bases from V and 4 bases from J, leaving 16 bases between. The CDR3 runs 14 residues. This CDR3 reads CATKSRRGAETQYF. The CDR3 coding sequence is TGTGCCACCAAAAGCAGGAGGGGCGCAGAGACCCAGTACTTC.

The V call is TRBV5-5, the J call TRBJ1-3; the D gene is possibly TRBD1 (5 bases). The CDR3 spans 18 residues. The V gene's germline CDR1 is SGHKS and CDR2 YYEKEE (reference sequence). V was trimmed by 0 bases and J by 0 bases, leaving 16 bases between them. CDR3 region: CASSLAVGAPSSGNTIYF. The CDR3 nucleotides read TGTGCCAGCAGCTTGGCCGTCGGGGCACCGAGCTCTGGAAACACCATATATTTT. The whole variable domain, filled in from reference TRBV5-5 and TRBJ1-3, reads DAGVTQSPTHLIKTRGQQVTLRCSPISGHKSVSWYQQVLGQGPQFIFQYYEKEERGRGNFPDRFSARQFPNYSSELNVNALLLGDSALYLCASSLAVGAPSSGNTIYFGEGSWLTVV.